The 5 T cell receptor beta chains reported below all come from one sample, sequenced in a study of cytomegalovirus exposure and HLA in healthy donors. PCR amplification relied on 60 Vbeta primers (plus 13 Jbeta primers). Generated by immunoSEQ multiplex PCR, the TCRdb table keeps only in-frame clones and is missing some. This sample yields 190,000 or so clones, of which 75% to 85% are seen a single time; under 0.8% belongs to the top ten. Sequenced sample: PBMCs. These receptors all stem from a boy younger than 18 in good health and CMV-seronegative.

The V and J genes are TRBV27 and TRBJ1-1, with TRBD1 matching 7 bases. The CDR3 length is 13 residues. With V trimmed by 5 bases and J by 4 bases, 4 bases remained unmatched. Germline V gives CDR1 MNHEY, CDR2 SMNVEV (reference sequence). The CDR3 spells CASSATGFTEAFF. CDR3 coding DNA: TGTGCCAGCAGTGCGACAGGGTTCACTGAAGCTTTCTTT.

V usage is TRBV6-5 and J usage is TRBJ2-4, with a weak D call TRBD2 (5 bases). Germline V gives CDR1 MNHEY, CDR2 SVGAGI. V was shortened by 6 bases and J by 0 bases, with 12 bases between the two germline ends. The CDR3 consists of 15 residues. CDR3 residues: CASRLDGLAKNIQYF. The CDR3 DNA reads TGTGCCAGCAGGCTTGACGGACTAGCCAAAAACATTCAGTACTTC.

The CDR3 coding sequence is TGTGCCAGCAGCTCACGTGGACAGGGGGCGAAGACCCAGTACTTC. It specifies CASSSRGQGAKTQYF. The V gene is TRBV13, the J gene TRBJ2-5, with 11 nucleotides matching TRBD1. Per germline, CDR1 PRHDT and CDR2 FYEKMQ (reference sequence). The J segment lost 6 bases and the V segment lost 4 bases, leaving 7 bases of the junction unmatched. CDR3 length: 15 residues.

The chain links TRBV10-1 to TRBJ2-5, with D perhaps TRBD1 (5 bases). The germline V and J ends were trimmed by 0 bases and 8 bases, with 13 bases remaining between them. The CDR3 loop spans 14 amino acids. Per the germline V gene, CDR1 is WNHNN and CDR2 is SYGVQD (reference sequence). Here the CDR3 reads CASSESNRLDTQYF. The CDR3 coding sequence is TGCGCCAGCAGTGAGTCGAACAGGTTGGATACCCAGTACTTC.

This clone was detected only a few times. The chain joins TRBV5-1 to TRBJ1-2; 7 bases line up with TRBD1. V was pared by 0 bases and J by 4 bases, with 6 bases of the junction left unmatched. The CDR3 loop spans 15 amino acids. Looked up from germline, CDR1 is SGHRS and CDR2 is YFSETQ. The CDR3 spells CASSLERGLGYGYTF. CDR3 coding DNA: TGCGCCAGCAGCTTGGAGAGGGGGCTTGGCTATGGCTACACCTTC.